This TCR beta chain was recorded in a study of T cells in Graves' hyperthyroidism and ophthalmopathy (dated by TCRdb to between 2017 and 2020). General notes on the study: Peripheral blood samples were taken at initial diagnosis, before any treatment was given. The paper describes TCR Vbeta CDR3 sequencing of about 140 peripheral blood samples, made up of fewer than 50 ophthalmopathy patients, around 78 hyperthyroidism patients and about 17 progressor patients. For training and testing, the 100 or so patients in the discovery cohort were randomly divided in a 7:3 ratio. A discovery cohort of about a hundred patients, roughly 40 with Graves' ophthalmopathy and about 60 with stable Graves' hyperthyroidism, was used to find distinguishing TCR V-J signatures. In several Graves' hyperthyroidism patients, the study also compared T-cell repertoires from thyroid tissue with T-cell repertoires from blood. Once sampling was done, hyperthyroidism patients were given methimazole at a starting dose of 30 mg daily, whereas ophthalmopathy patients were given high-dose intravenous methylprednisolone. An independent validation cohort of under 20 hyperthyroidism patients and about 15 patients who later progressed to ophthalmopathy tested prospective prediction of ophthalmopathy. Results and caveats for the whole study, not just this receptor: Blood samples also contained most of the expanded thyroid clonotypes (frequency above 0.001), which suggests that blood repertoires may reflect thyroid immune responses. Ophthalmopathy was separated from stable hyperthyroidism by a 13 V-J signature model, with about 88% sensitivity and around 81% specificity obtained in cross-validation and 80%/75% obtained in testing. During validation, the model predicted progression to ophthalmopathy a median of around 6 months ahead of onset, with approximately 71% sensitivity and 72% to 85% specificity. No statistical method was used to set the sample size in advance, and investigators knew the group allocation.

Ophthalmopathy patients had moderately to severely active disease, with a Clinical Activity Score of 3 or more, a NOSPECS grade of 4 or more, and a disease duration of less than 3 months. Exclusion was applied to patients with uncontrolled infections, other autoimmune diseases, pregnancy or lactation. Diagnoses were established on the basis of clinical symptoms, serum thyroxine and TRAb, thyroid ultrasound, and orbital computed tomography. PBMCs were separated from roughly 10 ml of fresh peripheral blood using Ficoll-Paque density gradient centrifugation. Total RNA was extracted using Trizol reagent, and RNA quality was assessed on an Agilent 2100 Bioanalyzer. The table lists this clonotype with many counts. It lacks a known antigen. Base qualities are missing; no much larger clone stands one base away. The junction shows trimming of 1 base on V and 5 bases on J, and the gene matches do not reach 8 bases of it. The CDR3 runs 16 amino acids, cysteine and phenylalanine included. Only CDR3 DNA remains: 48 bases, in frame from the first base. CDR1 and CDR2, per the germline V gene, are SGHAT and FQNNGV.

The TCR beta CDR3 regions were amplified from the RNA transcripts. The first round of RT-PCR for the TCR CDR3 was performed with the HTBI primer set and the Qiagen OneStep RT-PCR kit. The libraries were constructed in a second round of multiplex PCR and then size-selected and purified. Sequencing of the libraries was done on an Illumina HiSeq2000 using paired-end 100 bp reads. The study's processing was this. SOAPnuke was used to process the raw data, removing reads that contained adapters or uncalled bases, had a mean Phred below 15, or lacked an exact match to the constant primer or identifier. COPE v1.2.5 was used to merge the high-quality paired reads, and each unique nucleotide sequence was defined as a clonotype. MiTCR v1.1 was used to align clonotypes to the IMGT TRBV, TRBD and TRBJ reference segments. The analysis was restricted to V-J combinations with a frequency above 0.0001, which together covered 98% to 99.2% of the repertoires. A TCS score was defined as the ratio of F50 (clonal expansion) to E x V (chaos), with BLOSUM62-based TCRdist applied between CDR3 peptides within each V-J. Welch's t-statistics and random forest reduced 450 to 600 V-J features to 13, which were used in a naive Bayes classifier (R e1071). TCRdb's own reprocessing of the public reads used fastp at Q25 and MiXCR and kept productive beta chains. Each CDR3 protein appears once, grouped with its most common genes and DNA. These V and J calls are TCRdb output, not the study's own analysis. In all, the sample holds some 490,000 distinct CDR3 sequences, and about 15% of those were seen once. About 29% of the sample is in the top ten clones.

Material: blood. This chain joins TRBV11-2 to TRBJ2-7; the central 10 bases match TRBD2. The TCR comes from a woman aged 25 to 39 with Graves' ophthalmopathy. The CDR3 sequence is CASSLALPSGSHEQYF. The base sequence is TGTGCCAGCAGCTTAGCCCTCCCTAGCGGGAGCCACGAGCAGTACTTC. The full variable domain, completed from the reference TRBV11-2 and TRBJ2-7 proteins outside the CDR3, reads EAGVAQSPRYKIIEKRQSVAFWCNPISGHATLYWYQQILGQGPKLLIQFQNNGVVDDSQLPKDRFSAERLKGVDSTLKIQPAKLEDSAVYLCASSLALPSGSHEQYFGPGTRLTVT.